This TCR beta chain was observed in a study of STAT3 mutations in large granular lymphocyte leukemia. About the research overall: Roughly half the longitudinally sequenced T-LGLL patients had canonical STAT3 mutations. Study-wide findings and caveats: After therapy, about 35% of the 18 patients switched clonotypes, all new clones STAT3 wild type. At least one immunodominant TCR beta clonotype appeared in every T-cell large granular lymphocyte leukemia patient. In several patients, dominant TCR clone burden exceeded STAT3 mutant burden.

Some clones are missing from TCRdb's copy, which holds only in-frame ones; the method was immunoSEQ multiplex PCR. The table records under 10,000 clones, approximately 88% of them present only once. This clone appeared a single time. The antigen is unknown. CDR3 length: 13 residues. V dropped 5 bases and J dropped 4; count of bases not matched to a gene: 5. CDR1 is MNHEY and CDR2 is SVGAGI in the germline V gene. This chain uses TRBV6-5 with TRBJ2-7, with 7 bases identical to TRBD1. Sequenced sample: peripheral blood mononuclear cells. The clonotype originates from a man at least 80 years old with T-cell large granular lymphocyte leukemia. Some clones in this sample may be carry-over from other donors' samples. The CDR3 coding sequence is TGTGCCAGCAGTCCGGGACAGAGGTACGAGCAGTACTTC. Protein sequence: CASSPGQRYEQYF.